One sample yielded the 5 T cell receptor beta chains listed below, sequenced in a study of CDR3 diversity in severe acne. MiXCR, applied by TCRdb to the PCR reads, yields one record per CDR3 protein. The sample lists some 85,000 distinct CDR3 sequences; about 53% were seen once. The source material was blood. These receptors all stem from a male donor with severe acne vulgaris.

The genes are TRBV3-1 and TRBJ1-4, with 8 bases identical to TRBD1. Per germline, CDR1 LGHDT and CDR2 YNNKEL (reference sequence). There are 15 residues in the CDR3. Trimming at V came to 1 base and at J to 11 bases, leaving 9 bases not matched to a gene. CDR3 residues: CASSQASQGARKLFF. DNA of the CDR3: TGTGCCAGCAGCCAAGCTAGTCAGGGGGCGCGTAAACTGTTTTTT.

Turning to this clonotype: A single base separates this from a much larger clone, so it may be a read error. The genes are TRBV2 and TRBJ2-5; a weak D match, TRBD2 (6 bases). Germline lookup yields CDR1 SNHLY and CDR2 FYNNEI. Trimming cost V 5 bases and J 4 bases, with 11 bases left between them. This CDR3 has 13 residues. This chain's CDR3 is CASSWGVRETQYF. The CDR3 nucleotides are TGTGCCAGCAGTTGGGGGGTCCGAGAGACCCAGTACTTC. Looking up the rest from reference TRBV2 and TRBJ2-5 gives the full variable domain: EPEVTQTPSHQVTQMGQEVILRCVPISNHLYFYWYRQILGQKVEFLVSFYNNEISEKSEIFDDQFSVERPDGSNFTLKIRSTKLEDSAMYFCASSWGVRETQYFGPGTRLLVL.

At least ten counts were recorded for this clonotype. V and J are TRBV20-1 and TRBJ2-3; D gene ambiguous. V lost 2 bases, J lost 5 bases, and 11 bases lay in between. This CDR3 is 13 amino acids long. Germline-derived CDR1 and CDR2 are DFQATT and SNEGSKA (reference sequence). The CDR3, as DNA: TGCAGTGCTAGAATTCCCCCAGTAGATACGCAGTATTTT. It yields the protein CSARIPPVDTQYF.

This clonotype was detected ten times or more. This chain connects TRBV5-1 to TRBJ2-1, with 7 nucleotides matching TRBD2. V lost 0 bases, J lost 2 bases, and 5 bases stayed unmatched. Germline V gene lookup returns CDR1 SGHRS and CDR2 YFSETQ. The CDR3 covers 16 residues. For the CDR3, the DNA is TGCGCCAGCAGCTTGGAGGGGAGGGCCGCCTACAATGAGCAGTTCTTC. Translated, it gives CASSLEGRAAYNEQFF.

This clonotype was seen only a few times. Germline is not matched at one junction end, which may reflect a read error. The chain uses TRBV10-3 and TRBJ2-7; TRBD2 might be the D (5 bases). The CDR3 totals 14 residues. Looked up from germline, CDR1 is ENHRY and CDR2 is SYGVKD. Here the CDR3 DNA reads TGTGCCAGCAGTCAGCTTGAGGGCGGCGGCGAGCAGTATTTC. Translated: CASSQLEGGGEQYF.